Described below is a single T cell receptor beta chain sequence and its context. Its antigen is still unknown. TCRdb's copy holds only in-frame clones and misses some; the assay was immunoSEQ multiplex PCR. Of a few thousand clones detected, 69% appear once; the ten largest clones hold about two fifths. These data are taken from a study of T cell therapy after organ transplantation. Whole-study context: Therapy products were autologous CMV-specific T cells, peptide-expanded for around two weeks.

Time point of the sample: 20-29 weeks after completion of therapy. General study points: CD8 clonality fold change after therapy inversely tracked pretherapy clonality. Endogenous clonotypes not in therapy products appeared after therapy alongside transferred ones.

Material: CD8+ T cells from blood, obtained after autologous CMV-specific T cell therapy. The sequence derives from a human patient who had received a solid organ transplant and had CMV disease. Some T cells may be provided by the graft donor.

DNA for the CDR3: TGTGCCAGCTCACCTCCCGCCACAGATACGCAGTATTTT. Amino acid sequence: CASSPPATDTQYF. J is TRBJ2-3 and V is TRBV18, with D unclear. V was trimmed by 3 bases and J by 2 bases, leaving 6 bases between them. This CDR3 is built from 13 residues. The V gene's germline CDR1 is KGHSH and CDR2 LQKENI.